Shown below are 27 T cell receptor beta chains from a single sample sequenced in a study of shared clonotypes between healthy human individuals. Naive CD8 populations comprised CD45RO-negative cells positively selected for CCR7, excluding terminally differentiated effector memory CD45RA+ cells. The repertoire was sequenced with immunoSEQ multiplex PCR; TCRdb's copy has only in-frame clones and lacks some. Among about 2.2 million clones listed, around 95% were seen once. The sequencing input was naive CD8+ T cells from PBMCs. All receptors derive from a man younger than 35 in good health. Some clones in this sample may be carry-over from other donors' samples.

The chain uses TRBV28 and TRBJ1-2; the D gene is possibly TRBD1 (5 bases). The CDR3 covers 15 residues. V lost 5 bases and J lost 5, with 18 bases in between. The germline V gene has CDR1 MDHEN and CDR2 SYDVKM. CDR3 bases: TGTGCCAGCAGTGCCCAGGGCGGAGCAAATTATGGCTACACCTTC. Its translation: CASSAQGGANYGYTF.

This chain uses TRBV28 with TRBJ1-3; no firm D call. Trimming left V 1 base short and J 9 bases short, with 16 bases between. There are 15 residues in the CDR3. Looked up from germline, CDR1 is MDHEN and CDR2 is SYDVKM. The CDR3 bases are TGTGCCAGCAGTTTATTTCGAGAAGTGGAAAGCACCATATATTTT. The encoded protein is CASSLFREVESTIYF. Variable domain in full (rest from reference TRBV28 and TRBJ1-3): DVKVTQSSRYLVKRTGEKVFLECVQDMDHENMFWYRQDPGLGLRLIYFSYDVKMKEKGDIPEGYSVSREKKERFSLILESASTNQTSMYLCASSLFREVESTIYFGEGSWLTVV.

The V and J genes are TRBV7-9 and TRBJ2-7; 7 bases match TRBD1. CDR1 is SEHNR, CDR2 FQNEAQ, per germline (reference sequence). Trimming cost V 1 base and J 3 bases; bases outside gene matches: 9. The CDR3 runs to 16 residues. CDR3 in DNA: TGTGCCAGCAGCTTAGTACTGACAGGGTCAGGCTACGAGCAGTACTTC. Residues: CASSLVLTGSGYEQYF.

The rearrangement uses TRBV30 and TRBJ1-1, with a weak D call TRBD1 (5 bases). The germline V gene encodes CDR1 GTSNPN and CDR2 SVGIG (reference sequence). V shed 2 bases and J shed 4 bases, with 8 bases lying between them. This CDR3 is 12 amino acids long. The CDR3 coding sequence is TGTGCCTGGAGTATAGGGACCACTGAAGCTTTCTTT. It encodes CAWSIGTTEAFF.

V usage is TRBV7-6 and J usage is TRBJ2-1, with 15 bases aligning to TRBD2. CDR3 size: 19 residues. The germline CDR1 and CDR2 sequences are SGHVS and FNYEAQ. V lost 0 bases to trimming and J lost 7 bases; unmatched junction nucleotides: 10. This chain's CDR3 is CASSLAGLAGGIEGNEQFF. CDR3 nucleotides: TGTGCCAGCAGCTTAGCGGGACTAGCGGGAGGTATCGAGGGAAATGAGCAGTTCTTC.

This clone was observed a handful of times. The chain joins TRBV7-6 to TRBJ1-1; D is possibly TRBD1 (6 bases). V dropped 5 bases and J dropped 3 bases, with 16 bases sitting between them. The germline V gene has CDR1 SGHVS and CDR2 FNYEAQ. CDR3 size: 15 residues. The CDR3 region has the DNA TGTGCCAGCAGCAAACAGGGAGGGGCGGACACTGAAGCTTTCTTT. Its translation is CASSKQGGADTEAFF.

The chain uses TRBV11-2 and TRBJ2-3; D remains ambiguous. V lost 7 bases and J lost 1, with 12 bases in between. Germline CDR1 SGHAT, CDR2 FQNNGV. The CDR3 has 14 residues. The CDR3 region is CASNLRSGTDTQYF. CDR3 sequence (DNA): TGTGCCAGCAATCTCAGATCGGGCACAGATACGCAGTATTTT.

CDR3 residues: CASSLQGLPSEQYF. The CDR3 DNA sequence: TGTGCCAGCAGCCTTCAGGGGCTTCCTTCCGAGCAGTACTTC. This rearrangement joins TRBV7-8 to TRBJ2-7, with a weak D call TRBD1 (6 bases). The ends were cut back, 5 bases at V and 6 bases at J, with 17 bases in the middle. Germline assignment: CDR1 SGHVS and CDR2 FQNEAQ. The CDR3 has 14 residues.

The CDR3 DNA is TGTGCCAGCAGCTTAGTAGGGTCCTCCTACAATGAGCAGTTCTTC. Translating it yields CASSLVGSSYNEQFF. This chain uses TRBV7-8 with TRBJ2-1; D is ambiguous. V was trimmed by 1 base and J by 0 bases, leaving 7 bases between them. The CDR3 contains 15 residues. Germline loops: CDR1 SGHVS, CDR2 FQNEAQ.

The chain has TRBV6-5 and TRBJ1-3; weak D call: TRBD1 (5 bases). The CDR3 runs to 14 residues. Trimming took off 4 bases at V and 0 bases at J, with 7 bases between the two ends. CDR1 and CDR2 from the germline V gene are MNHEY and SVGAGI. CDR3 coding DNA: TGTGCCAGCAGTTTAGACAGCTCTGGAAACACCATATATTTT. Translation: CASSLDSSGNTIYF.

The sample holds one count of this clone. In DNA, the CDR3 is TGTGCCAGCACCACGAGCGGGAGCCCCCCTTACAATGAGCAGTTCTTC. Protein product: CASTTSGSPPYNEQFF. V and J are TRBV27 and TRBJ2-1, with 8 nucleotides matching TRBD2. Germline lookup yields CDR1 MNHEY and CDR2 SMNVEV (reference sequence). The CDR3 consists of 16 residues. J lost 4 bases, V lost 7 bases, and 12 bases had no gene match.

The gene calls are TRBV6-5 and TRBJ1-5; D not resolved. The CDR3 loop spans 12 amino acids. CDR1 is MNHEY and CDR2 is SVGAGI in the germline V gene. V was clipped by 10 bases and J by 4 bases, with 11 bases between them. The DNA of the CDR3 is TGTGCCACCTCCACGGGTAATCAGCCCCAGCATTTT. Encoded protein: CATSTGNQPQHF.

This clone was detected once. The sample has other DNA sequences that encode this CDR3 too. This chain links TRBV4-3 with TRBJ2-1; D is undetermined. The CDR3 length is 12 residues. V shed 3 bases and J shed 5 bases, with 5 bases lying between them. The germline V gene encodes CDR1 LGHNA and CDR2 YSLEER. The CDR3 DNA reads TGCGCCAGCAGCCAGGGGAACAATGAGCAGTTCTTC. It codes for CASSQGNNEQFF.

The rearrangement uses TRBV10-3 and TRBJ1-1; D ambiguous. CDR3 length equals 12 residues. CDR1 is ENHRY, CDR2 SYGVKD, per germline. Trimming took off 4 bases at V and 4 bases at J, with 7 bases between the two ends. CDR3 amino acids: CAISGETTEAFF. In nucleotides, the CDR3 is TGTGCCATCAGTGGAGAAACCACTGAAGCTTTCTTT.

The gene calls are TRBV27 and TRBJ2-2; either TRBD1 or TRBD2 may fit D (5 bases each). The CDR3 spans 15 residues. Germline V gene lookup returns CDR1 MNHEY and CDR2 SMNVEV (reference sequence). V lost 3 bases to trimming and J lost 7 bases, with 15 bases between them. The CDR3 protein is CASSFSGPPIGELFF. CDR3 DNA: TGTGCCAGCAGTTTTTCGGGACCCCCCATCGGGGAGCTGTTTTTT.

V and J are TRBV9 and TRBJ2-3, with TRBD2 matching 9 bases. V was pared by 3 bases and J by 1 base, with 6 bases of the junction left unmatched. Germline CDR1 is SGDLS and CDR2 is YYNGEE. The CDR3 has 16 amino acids. CDR3 DNA sequence: TGTGCCAGCAGCGCCACCCGGACTAGCGGCACAGATACGCAGTATTTT. Protein product: CASSATRTSGTDTQYF.

This clone has just a few counts. The identical CDR3 is also encoded by other nucleotide sequences in the sample. The V and J genes are TRBV6-5 and TRBJ1-1; D call uncertain. The CDR3 covers 11 residues. CDR1 and CDR2 from the germline V gene are MNHEY and SVGAGI. V gave up 8 bases and J gave up 6 bases, with 10 bases separating them. CDR3 loop: CASSPGAEAFF. As DNA, the CDR3 is TGTGCCAGCTCCCCGGGCGCTGAAGCTTTCTTT.

J is TRBJ2-7 and V is TRBV6-1; a possible D gene is TRBD2 (5 bases). Germline V gene data show CDR1 as MNHNS and CDR2 as SASEGT. Trimming shortened V by 6 bases and J by 3 bases, and 18 bases separated the two germline ends. The CDR3 is 15 residues long. CDR3 sequence reads: CASRVRTDSRYEQYF. The CDR3 DNA is TGTGCCAGCAGGGTCCGGACTGATTCGCGCTACGAGCAGTACTTC.

CDR3 loop: CASSQGPAGGYEQFF. The CDR3 DNA sequence: TGCGCCAGCAGCCAAGGTCCAGCGGGAGGCTATGAGCAGTTCTTC. The chain employs TRBV4-1 and TRBJ2-1; the match to TRBD2 covers 9 bases. The length of the CDR3 is 15 residues. Germline V gene lookup returns CDR1 MGHRA and CDR2 YSYEKL. Trimming removed 1 base from V and 8 bases from J; junction bases left unmatched: 6.

The V and J genes are TRBV6-5 and TRBJ2-1; weak D call: TRBD2 (6 bases). Between the trimmed V and J ends, which lost 9 bases and 5 bases, there was a span of 14 bases. Germline V gene sequence: CDR1 MNHEY, CDR2 SVGAGI. The CDR3 is 13 residues long. CDR3 loop: CASSRGNDNEQFF. The CDR3 region has the DNA TGTGCCAGTTCACGGGGGAATGACAATGAGCAGTTCTTC.

J is TRBJ2-2 and V is TRBV29-1; 15 positions match TRBD2. The V segment lost 2 bases and the J segment 5 bases; nucleotides outside the gene matches: 9. The CDR3 has 18 residues. In germline, CDR1 is SQVTM, CDR2 ANQGSEA. This CDR3 reads CSVEWGGLAGGGTGELFF. The CDR3 DNA reads as TGCAGCGTTGAATGGGGCGGACTAGCGGGAGGGGGAACCGGGGAGCTGTTTTTT.

The chain carries TRBV10-3 and TRBJ2-7; TRBD1 or TRBD2 may be the D gene (6 bases each). V was shortened by 8 bases and J by 1 base, with 18 bases between the two germline ends. This CDR3 spans 15 amino acids. The germline V gene encodes CDR1 ENHRY and CDR2 SYGVKD. The CDR3 sequence is CAIGPRPGASYEQYF. In DNA, the CDR3 is TGTGCCATCGGCCCACGTCCGGGGGCGTCCTACGAGCAGTACTTC.

The chain uses TRBV25-1 and TRBJ1-1; no clear D gene. CDR1 is MGHDK and CDR2 is SYGVNS in the germline V gene. The CDR3 is made up of 16 amino acids. The V gene lost 3 bases and the J gene lost 3 bases, with 17 bases spanning the gap. CDR3 sequence (DNA): TGTGCCAGCAGTGACACGCTTGGGAGGAGGGACACTGAAGCTTTCTTT. Residues: CASSDTLGRRDTEAFF.

The chain couples TRBV19 to TRBJ1-2; D remains unclear. The CDR3 is 12 amino acids. V gave up 6 bases and J gave up 5 bases, with 10 bases separating them. Germline assignment: CDR1 LNHDA and CDR2 SQIVND (reference sequence). The DNA for the CDR3 is TGTGCCAGTAGGTCGGACTATTATGGCTACACCTTC. Translating gives CASRSDYYGYTF.

The chain carries TRBV2 and TRBJ1-2, with TRBD1 matching 9 bases. Trimming at V came to 6 bases and at J to 4 bases, leaving 9 bases not matched to a gene. Germline V CDR1 and CDR2: SNHLY, FYNNEI. The CDR3 covers 15 residues. The CDR3 loop reads CASSEGDREVYGYTF. The DNA for the CDR3 is TGTGCCAGCAGCGAGGGGGACAGGGAGGTCTATGGCTACACCTTC.

V is TRBV28 and J is TRBJ1-1, with D perhaps matching TRBD1 (6 bases). The CDR3 covers 15 residues. Looked up from germline, CDR1 is MDHEN and CDR2 is SYDVKM. Trimming shortened V by 3 bases and J by 0 bases, and 11 bases separated the two germline ends. The CDR3 spells CASSLLGQLNTEAFF. CDR3 nucleotides: TGTGCCAGCAGTTTGCTCGGACAGTTGAACACTGAAGCTTTCTTT.

This clone has just one count. The rearrangement joins TRBV27 to TRBJ2-7, with D maybe TRBD2 (5 bases). With 6 bases removed from V and 2 bases from J, the gap between germline ends came to 17 bases. Germline V gene data show CDR1 as MNHEY and CDR2 as SMNVEV (reference sequence). The CDR3 covers 15 residues. DNA of the CDR3: TGTGCCAGCAGATTAGAAGCGGCCACTCCCTACGAGCAGTACTTC. Translating gives CASRLEAATPYEQYF.